A single sample gave rise to the 32 T cell receptor beta chains below, sequenced in a study of blood T cell repertoires in COVID-19. Clones were read by immunoSEQ multiplex PCR, and TCRdb kept only the in-frame ones, dropping some. The data show roughly 250,000 clones, about four fifths seen once. The sequenced sample consisted of peripheral blood. These receptor sequences come from a woman of 80 years or more with acute or convalescent COVID-19.

The V call is TRBV6-6, the J call TRBJ1-2; possible D gene TRBD1, 5 bases. Germline-derived CDR1 and CDR2 are MNHNY and SVGAGI (reference sequence). V shed 8 bases and J shed 1 base, with 11 bases lying between them. The CDR3 sequence is 13 residues long. CDR3 bases: TGTGCCAGCTTCGGCAGGGATAACTATGGCTACACCTTC. This translates into CASFGRDNYGYTF.

The chain has TRBV12-3 or TRBV12-4 and TRBJ1-1; no clear D gene. The V and J ends lost 6 bases and 1 base respectively, with 9 bases between them. This CDR3 region has 13 residues. The CDR3 DNA reads TGTGCCAGCAGACAACAAGAGAACACTGAAGCTTTCTTT. Translation: CASRQQENTEAFF.

The chain employs TRBV5-1 and TRBJ2-3; 16 bases align to TRBD2. The J segment lost 4 bases and the V segment lost 0 bases, leaving 2 bases of the junction unmatched. The germline V gene encodes CDR1 SGHRS and CDR2 YFSETQ. The CDR3 contains 17 residues. CDR3 region: CASSLAGTSGGADTQYF. The CDR3 nucleotides read TGCGCCAGCAGCTTGGCCGGGACTAGCGGGGGGGCAGATACGCAGTATTTT.

In its sample, this clone was seen once. J is TRBJ1-1 and V is TRBV29-1; no definite D call. Trimming shortened V by 3 bases and J by 4 bases, and 9 bases separated the two germline ends. CDR3 size: 12 residues. CDR1 and CDR2 from the germline V gene are SQVTM and ANQGSEA. The CDR3 spells CSVEEGFTEAFF. The DNA for the CDR3 is TGCAGCGTTGAGGAGGGTTTCACTGAAGCTTTCTTT.

The chain employs TRBV11-2 and TRBJ1-2; D gene uncertain. The CDR3 contains 18 residues. In germline, CDR1 is SGHAT, CDR2 FQNNGV. With 1 base removed from V and 8 bases from J, the gap between germline ends came to 26 bases. The CDR3 protein is CASSLGAFTALGSIGYTF. The CDR3 coding sequence is TGTGCCAGCAGCTTAGGTGCTTTCACAGCCTTAGGTTCGATAGGCTACACCTTC. Full variable domain (missing parts from reference TRBV11-2 and TRBJ1-2): EAGVAQSPRYKIIEKRQSVAFWCNPISGHATLYWYQQILGQGPKLLIQFQNNGVVDDSQLPKDRFSAERLKGVDSTLKIQPAKLEDSAVYLCASSLGAFTALGSIGYTFGSGTRLTVV.

This sequence joins TRBV9 and TRBJ2-7; a weak D match, TRBD2 (6 bases). The V end lost 0 bases, the J end lost 6 bases, and 13 bases lay between the germline ends. Germline CDR1 reads SGDLS; CDR2 reads YYNGEE. The CDR3 consists of 14 residues. The CDR3 DNA follows: TGTGCCAGCAGCGTAGTAGTATCCGGGGGCGAGCAGTACTTC. This encodes CASSVVVSGGEQYF.

The genes are TRBV9 and TRBJ2-1; TRBD2 matches at 10 bases. CDR3 length: 15 residues. Germline CDR1 SGDLS, CDR2 YYNGEE. Trimming at V came to 2 bases and at J to 5 bases, leaving 4 bases not matched to a gene. Here the CDR3 DNA reads TGTGCCAGCAGCGTTAGCGGGGGGTCTCACAATGAGCAGTTCTTC. Translated: CASSVSGGSHNEQFF.

The chain uses TRBV28 and TRBJ1-1; D possibly corresponds to TRBD1 (6 bases). The length of the CDR3 is 14 residues. The V and J ends lost 6 bases and 3 bases respectively, with 14 bases between them. Per the germline V gene, CDR1 is MDHEN and CDR2 is SYDVKM. CDR3 amino acids: CASRGAGRDTEAFF. In DNA form, the CDR3 reads TGTGCCAGCAGGGGGGCCGGCCGGGACACTGAAGCTTTCTTT.

This sequence joins TRBV11-2 and TRBJ2-5; TRBD2 aligns across 9 bases. The germline V gene encodes CDR1 SGHAT and CDR2 FQNNGV. With 3 bases clipped from V and 1 base from J, the junction kept 6 bases outside the gene matches. The CDR3 sequence is 16 residues long. This CDR3 is CASSFKLAGLQETQYF. The CDR3 DNA sequence: TGTGCCAGCAGCTTCAAGCTAGCGGGGCTCCAAGAGACCCAGTACTTC.

This chain connects TRBV5-4 to TRBJ2-5; 9 bases line up with TRBD1. Per germline, CDR1 SGHNT and CDR2 YYREEE (reference sequence). The junction had 9 bases not matched to a gene; V was cut back by 7 bases and J by 2 bases. There are 15 residues in the CDR3. CDR3 in amino acids: CASRPGQGNQETQYF. CDR3 DNA: TGTGCCAGCCGCCCGGGACAGGGAAATCAAGAGACCCAGTACTTC.

Points on this clone: Within the sample, other DNA sequences also encode this same CDR3. The J gene is TRBJ1-2, the V gene TRBV5-1; 9 nucleotides line up with TRBD1. J was trimmed by 5 bases and V by 2 bases; bases with no gene match: 1. Looked up from germline, CDR1 is SGHRS and CDR2 is YFSETQ. The CDR3 runs 13 residues. The CDR3 DNA is TGCGCCAGCAGCTTCGGACAGGGGTATGGCTACACCTTC. Residues: CASSFGQGYGYTF.

The rearrangement joins TRBV4-1 to TRBJ2-2, with 14 bases aligning to TRBD2. The CDR3 has 19 residues. Trimming cost V 1 base and J 1 base; bases outside gene matches: 5. Germline assignment: CDR1 MGHRA and CDR2 YSYEKL. The CDR3 bases are TGCGCCAGCAGCCAAGTCCCCGGGACTAGCGGGGGGAACACCGGGGAGCTGTTTTTT. It translates to CASSQVPGTSGGNTGELFF.

This clone was seen once. The chain joins TRBV28 to TRBJ1-1; maybe TRBD1 (6 bases). Between the trimmed V and J ends, which lost 7 bases and 10 bases, there was a span of 13 bases. This CDR3 has 11 residues. CDR1 and CDR2 from the germline V gene are MDHEN and SYDVKM. The CDR3 region has the DNA TGTGCCAGCATCGGAGAAGGGGGAGCTTTCTTT. Translating it yields CASIGEGGAFF. The full variable domain, rest sourced from reference TRBV28 and TRBJ1-1, is DVKVTQSSRYLVKRTGEKVFLECVQDMDHENMFWYRQDPGLGLRLIYFSYDVKMKEKGDIPEGYSVSREKKERFSLILESASTNQTSMYLCASIGEGGAFFGQGTRLTVV.

Worth noting for this clone: One end of the junction fails to match germline, which may point to a read error. V usage is TRBV7-7 and J usage is TRBJ2-2; TRBD1 aligns across 11 bases. CDR3 length: 18 amino acids. Per germline, CDR1 SSHAT and CDR2 FNYEAQ (reference sequence). This CDR3 is CASSPRTGGSGNTGELFF. The CDR3 nucleotides read TGTGCTAGCAGCCCTCGGACAGGGGGCTCGGGGAACACCGGGGAGCTGTTTTTT.

The genes are TRBV9 and TRBJ1-3; unclear D gene. The CDR3 length is 14 residues. The germline V gene has CDR1 SGDLS and CDR2 YYNGEE. V lost 0 bases and J 4 bases, leaving 8 bases between the germline ends. This CDR3 reads CASSVETTGNTIYF. The CDR3 DNA reads as TGTGCCAGCAGCGTAGAAACGACAGGAAACACCATATATTTT.

The V call is TRBV28, the J call TRBJ1-2, with TRBD1 as a possible D gene (6 bases). V lost 7 bases and J 4 bases, leaving 13 bases between the germline ends. Germline assignment: CDR1 MDHEN and CDR2 SYDVKM. This CDR3 is built from 13 residues. CDR3 DNA: TGTGCCAGCACCCTTCCCAGGGGCTATGGCTACACCTTC. This sequence encodes CASTLPRGYGYTF.

This clone occurred once. The J gene is TRBJ2-4, the V gene TRBV9, with 8 bases aligning to TRBD1. The CDR3 runs to 16 residues. Trimming cost V 4 bases and J 8 bases; bases outside gene matches: 14. In germline, CDR1 is SGDLS, CDR2 YYNGEE. CDR3 coding DNA: TGTGCCAGCAGCCCGCCCTCGGGGGACAGGAGTTACATTCAGTACTTC. Its translation: CASSPPSGDRSYIQYF.

The rearrangement links TRBV19 to TRBJ2-5; TRBD1 aligns across 8 bases. After removal of 7 bases from V and 4 bases from J, the junction contained 5 bases not matched to a gene. The length of the CDR3 is 13 residues. Germline values: CDR1 LNHDA, CDR2 SQIVND (reference sequence). The CDR3 bases are TGTGCCAGTACGTCTCAGGGGGCAGAGACCCAGTACTTC. Its protein is CASTSQGAETQYF.

This sequence joins TRBV7-9 and TRBJ2-7; 7 bases match TRBD1. The CDR3 is made up of 12 amino acids. Losses at the gene ends were 5 bases for V and 5 bases for J; bases not matched to a gene: 3. Germline V gene data show CDR1 as SEHNR and CDR2 as FQNEAQ (reference sequence). Here the CDR3 reads CASSRTGDEQYF. The CDR3 DNA reads TGTGCCAGCAGCAGAACAGGGGACGAGCAGTACTTC.

V is TRBV14 and J is TRBJ2-7, with D possibly TRBD1 on 5 matching bases. Trimming left V 0 bases short and J 6 bases short, with 30 bases between. Looked up from germline, CDR1 is SGHDN and CDR2 is FVKESK. The CDR3 covers 20 residues. The CDR3 loop is CASSQDHGSLGSMGRSEQYF. The CDR3 DNA sequence: TGTGCCAGCAGCCAAGATCACGGTTCTTTGGGTTCCATGGGGCGGTCCGAGCAGTACTTC.

The gene calls are TRBV6-5 and TRBJ2-5; 14 nucleotides line up with TRBD2. The CDR3 totals 13 residues. Germline assignment: CDR1 MNHEY and CDR2 SVGAGI. J was trimmed by 5 bases and V by 8 bases; bases with no gene match: 1. CDR3 amino acids: CASRLAGGETQYF. CDR3 sequence (DNA): TGTGCCAGCCGACTAGCGGGGGGGGAGACCCAGTACTTC.

This chain connects TRBV29-1 to TRBJ1-3; D not resolved. Germline CDR1 reads SQVTM; CDR2 reads ANQGSEA. Deletions cut 6 bases from V and 0 bases from J, with 9 bases between. This CDR3 region has 13 residues. CDR3 residues: CSVGLHSGNTIYF. The CDR3 DNA is TGCAGCGTAGGACTCCACTCTGGAAACACCATATATTTT.

The chain employs TRBV5-1 and TRBJ1-2; the D gene is possibly TRBD1 (6 bases). Trimming took 5 bases from V and 8 from J, leaving 13 bases between them. Per germline, CDR1 SGHRS and CDR2 YFSETQ. This CDR3 region has 12 residues. The CDR3 DNA sequence: TGCGCCAGCAGTCTCGGACAGAGGGGCTACACCTTC. Translating it yields CASSLGQRGYTF.

This clone was observed many times. Written as DNA, the CDR3 is TGTGCCAGCAGCTTGCTAGCGGGGGCCACAGATACGCAGTATTTT. Encoded protein: CASSLLAGATDTQYF. The gene calls are TRBV5-8 and TRBJ2-3, with 10 nucleotides matching TRBD2. Losses at the gene ends were 1 base for V and 2 bases for J; bases not matched to a gene: 1. Germline V gene lookup returns CDR1 SGHTS and CDR2 YDEGEE. The CDR3 has 15 residues.

The chain employs TRBV4-1 and TRBJ2-4, with 11 bases aligning to TRBD1. The V and J ends lost 1 base and 13 bases, in that order; junction bases with no gene match: 12. The CDR3 length is 16 residues. CDR1 is MGHRA and CDR2 is YSYEKL in the germline V gene. CDR3 sequence reads: CASSQGTGGIPTFQYF. CDR3 sequence (DNA): TGCGCCAGCAGCCAAGGGACAGGGGGCATCCCAACATTCCAGTACTTC.

The CDR3 spells CASSESSSTSTDTQYF. CDR3 DNA: TGCGCCAGCAGTGAGTCGAGTAGCACCAGCACAGATACGCAGTATTTT. The V and J genes are TRBV10-2 and TRBJ2-3, with unresolved D. This CDR3 has 16 residues. V was clipped by 0 bases and J by 0 bases, with 10 bases between them. Germline CDR1 WSHSY, CDR2 SAAADI.

This clone was seen a few times. This chain links TRBV11-2 with TRBJ2-7, with 8 nucleotides matching TRBD2. The CDR3 length is 13 residues. In germline, CDR1 is SGHAT, CDR2 FQNNGV. Unmatched junction bases numbered 4, after V lost 0 bases and J lost 9 bases. The CDR3 coding sequence is TGTGCCAGCAGCTTAGATCGGGGGGGCGGGCAGTACTTC. This translates into CASSLDRGGGQYF.

J is TRBJ2-1 and V is TRBV7-9, with D possibly being TRBD1 (8 bases). Germline assignment: CDR1 SEHNR and CDR2 FQNEAQ (reference sequence). The CDR3 is made up of 18 amino acids. V dropped 5 bases and J dropped 4 bases, with 24 bases sitting between them. CDR3 bases: TGTGCCAGCAGCCCGCGTACAGGGGGAGGGGACCTTTACAATGAGCAGTTCTTC. This gives the protein CASSPRTGGGDLYNEQFF.

The gene calls are TRBV13 and TRBJ2-2, with D maybe TRBD1 (5 bases). Trimming took 1 base from V and 0 from J, leaving 9 bases between them. This CDR3 has 16 amino acids. The germline V gene encodes CDR1 PRHDT and CDR2 FYEKMQ (reference sequence). The CDR3 region has the DNA TGTGCCAGCAGCTTAGCAGACAGCTCGAACACCGGGGAGCTGTTTTTT. Translating gives CASSLADSSNTGELFF.

The gene calls are TRBV18 and TRBJ1-2; 7 bases map to TRBD1. Germline V gene data show CDR1 as KGHSH and CDR2 as LQKENI. V trimming: 6 bases; J trimming: 5 bases; junction bases outside the gene matches: 9. CDR3 length: 14 amino acids. CDR3 in amino acids: CASSTGTETYGYTF. The CDR3 nucleotides are TGTGCCAGCTCCACCGGGACAGAAACATATGGCTACACCTTC.

The genes are TRBV7-2 and TRBJ2-3; D remains unclear. Per the germline V gene, CDR1 is SGHTA and CDR2 is FQGNSA. The length of the CDR3 is 11 residues. V dropped 1 base and J dropped 7 bases, with 3 bases sitting between them. DNA of the CDR3: TGTGCCAGCAGCTTAGAGCATACGCAGTATTTT. It yields the protein CASSLEHTQYF.

This clone appeared a few times. The genes are TRBV2 and TRBJ1-5; 10 bases fit TRBD1. Looked up from germline, CDR1 is SNHLY and CDR2 is FYNNEI. V was pared by 8 bases and J by 5 bases, with 9 bases of the junction left unmatched. The CDR3 extends over 15 amino acids. The CDR3 coding sequence is TGTGCCAGCCGTCCGGACAGGGGGGATTATCAGCCCCAGCATTTT. This encodes CASRPDRGDYQPQHF.